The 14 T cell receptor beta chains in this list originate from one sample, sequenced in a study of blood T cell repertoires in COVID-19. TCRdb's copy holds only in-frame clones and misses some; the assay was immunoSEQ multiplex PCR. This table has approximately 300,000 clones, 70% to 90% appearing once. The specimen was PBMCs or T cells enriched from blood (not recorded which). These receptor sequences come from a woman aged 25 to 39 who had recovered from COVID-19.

DNA for the CDR3: TGTGCCAGCAGTTTTGATCGACAGGGGGCACAAACCAACGTCCTGACTTTC. Translating it yields CASSFDRQGAQTNVLTF. The chain is built from TRBV28 and TRBJ2-6; 10 positions match TRBD1. The V segment lost 3 bases and the J segment 8 bases; nucleotides outside the gene matches: 10. Germline values: CDR1 MDHEN, CDR2 SYDVKM. The CDR3 is made up of 17 amino acids.

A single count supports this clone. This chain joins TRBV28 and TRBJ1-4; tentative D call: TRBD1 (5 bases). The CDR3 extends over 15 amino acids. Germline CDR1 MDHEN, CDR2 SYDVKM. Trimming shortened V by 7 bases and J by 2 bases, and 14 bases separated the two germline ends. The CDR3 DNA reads TGTGCCAGCATGGCAGGGTCGATCACTAATGAAAAACTGTTTTTT. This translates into CASMAGSITNEKLFF.

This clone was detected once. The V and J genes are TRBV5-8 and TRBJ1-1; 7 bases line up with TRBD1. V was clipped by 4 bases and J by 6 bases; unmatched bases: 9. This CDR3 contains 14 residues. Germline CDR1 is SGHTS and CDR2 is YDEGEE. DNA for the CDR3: TGTGCCAGCAGCCCTGGCCAGGGGGTATCTGAAGCTTTCTTT. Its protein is CASSPGQGVSEAFF.

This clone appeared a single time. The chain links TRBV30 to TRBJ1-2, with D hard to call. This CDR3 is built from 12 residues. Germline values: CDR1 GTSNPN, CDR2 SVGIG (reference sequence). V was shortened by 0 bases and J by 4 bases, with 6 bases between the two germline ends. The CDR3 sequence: CAWSVHIYGYTF. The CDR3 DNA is TGTGCCTGGAGTGTACACATCTATGGCTACACCTTC.

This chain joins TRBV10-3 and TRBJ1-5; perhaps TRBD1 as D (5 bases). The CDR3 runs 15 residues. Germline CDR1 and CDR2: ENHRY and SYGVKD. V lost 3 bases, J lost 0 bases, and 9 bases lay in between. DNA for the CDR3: TGTGCCATCAGTGAATGGGGCTATAGCAATCAGCCCCAGCATTTT. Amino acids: CAISEWGYSNQPQHF.

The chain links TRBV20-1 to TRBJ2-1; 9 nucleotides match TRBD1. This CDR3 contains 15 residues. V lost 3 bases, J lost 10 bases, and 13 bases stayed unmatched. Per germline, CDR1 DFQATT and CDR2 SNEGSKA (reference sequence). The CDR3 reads CSASKWGQGEWEQFF. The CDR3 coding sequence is TGCAGTGCTAGTAAATGGGGACAGGGAGAATGGGAGCAGTTCTTC.

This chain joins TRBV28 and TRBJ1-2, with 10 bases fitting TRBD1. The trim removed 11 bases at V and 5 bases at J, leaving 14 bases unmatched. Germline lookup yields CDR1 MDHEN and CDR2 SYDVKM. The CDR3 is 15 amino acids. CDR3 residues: CASHWGGTGVYGYTF. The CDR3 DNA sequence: TGTGCCTCCCATTGGGGGGGGACAGGGGTTTATGGCTACACCTTC.

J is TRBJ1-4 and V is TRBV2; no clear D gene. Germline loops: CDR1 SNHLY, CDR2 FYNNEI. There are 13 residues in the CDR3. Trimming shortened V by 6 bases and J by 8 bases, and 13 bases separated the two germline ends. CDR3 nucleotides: TGTGCCAGCAGGTTGGAGCTCGCGGAAAAACTGTTTTTT. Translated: CASRLELAEKLFF.

Here the CDR3 DNA reads TGCGCCAGCAGCGGAGGGGACTCAACTAATGAAAAACTGTTTTTT. It codes for CASSGGDSTNEKLFF. The chain combines TRBV5-1 with TRBJ1-4; the D gene is possibly TRBD1 (5 bases). V dropped 4 bases and J dropped 0 bases, with 10 bases sitting between them. This CDR3 has 15 amino acids. Germline CDR1 reads SGHRS; CDR2 reads YFSETQ.

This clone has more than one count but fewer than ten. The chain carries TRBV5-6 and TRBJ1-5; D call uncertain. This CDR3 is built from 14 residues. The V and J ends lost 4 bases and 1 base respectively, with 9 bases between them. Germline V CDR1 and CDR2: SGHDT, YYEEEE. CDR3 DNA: TGTGCCAGCAGCGGTGGGGAGAGCAATCAGCCCCAGCATTTT. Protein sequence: CASSGGESNQPQHF. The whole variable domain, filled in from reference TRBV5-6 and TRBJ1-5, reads DAGVTQSPTHLIKTRGQQVTLRCSPKSGHDTVSWYQQALGQGPQFIFQYYEEEERQRGNFPDRFSGHQFPNYSSELNVNALLLGDSALYLCASSGGESNQPQHFGDGTRLSIL.

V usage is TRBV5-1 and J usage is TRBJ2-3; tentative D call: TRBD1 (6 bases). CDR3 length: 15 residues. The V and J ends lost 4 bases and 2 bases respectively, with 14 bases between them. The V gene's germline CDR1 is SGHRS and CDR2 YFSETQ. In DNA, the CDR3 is TGCGCCAGCAGCCGGGGACACCCGATCACAGATACGCAGTATTTT. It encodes CASSRGHPITDTQYF.

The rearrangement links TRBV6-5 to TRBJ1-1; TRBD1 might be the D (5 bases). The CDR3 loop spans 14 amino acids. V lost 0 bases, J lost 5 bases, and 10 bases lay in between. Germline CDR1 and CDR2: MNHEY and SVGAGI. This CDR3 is CASSYSGGATEAFF. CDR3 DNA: TGTGCCAGCAGTTACTCAGGAGGGGCAACTGAAGCTTTCTTT.

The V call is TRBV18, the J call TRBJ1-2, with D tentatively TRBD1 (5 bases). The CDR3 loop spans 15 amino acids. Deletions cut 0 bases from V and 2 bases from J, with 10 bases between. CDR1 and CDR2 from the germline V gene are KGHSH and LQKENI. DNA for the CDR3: TGTGCCAGCTCACCACCGGACACGGCGAACTATGGCTACACCTTC. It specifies CASSPPDTANYGYTF.

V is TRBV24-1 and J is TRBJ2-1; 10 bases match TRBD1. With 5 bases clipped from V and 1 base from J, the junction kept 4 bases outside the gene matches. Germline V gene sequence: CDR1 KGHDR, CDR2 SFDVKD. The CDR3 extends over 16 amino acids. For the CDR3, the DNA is TGTGCCACCAGTGGTGAGGGACAGGGGTCCTACAATGAGCAGTTCTTC. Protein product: CATSGEGQGSYNEQFF.